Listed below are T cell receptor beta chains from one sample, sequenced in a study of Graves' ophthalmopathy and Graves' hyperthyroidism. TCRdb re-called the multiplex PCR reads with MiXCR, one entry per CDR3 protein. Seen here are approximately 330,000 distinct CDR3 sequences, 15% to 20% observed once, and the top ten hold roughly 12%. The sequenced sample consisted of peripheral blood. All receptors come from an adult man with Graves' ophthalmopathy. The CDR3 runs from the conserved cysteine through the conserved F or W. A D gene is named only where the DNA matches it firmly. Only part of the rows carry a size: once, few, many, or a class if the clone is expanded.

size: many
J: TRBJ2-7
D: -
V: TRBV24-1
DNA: TGTGCCACCAGTGATTCACAGGTCCTATTGACCTACGAGCAGTACTTC
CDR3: CATSDSQVLLTYEQYF

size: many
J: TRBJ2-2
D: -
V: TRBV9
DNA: TGTGCCAGCAGCGTAGAAACGCCGACCGGGGAGCTGTTTTTT
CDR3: CASSVETPTGELFF

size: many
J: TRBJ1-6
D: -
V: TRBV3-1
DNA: TGTGCCAGCAGCCGGACATCTATTAATTCACCCCTCCACTTT
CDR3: CASSRTSINSPLHF

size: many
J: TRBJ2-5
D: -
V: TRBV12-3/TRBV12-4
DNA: TGTGCCAGCAGTTCTTGGCGGGAAGGCCGAGAGACCCAGTACTTC
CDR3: CASSSWREGRETQYF

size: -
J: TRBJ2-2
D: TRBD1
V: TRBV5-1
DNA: TGCGCCAGCAGCTTCCGGGACAGGGAGACCGGGGAGCTGTTTTTT
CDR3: CASSFRDRETGELFF

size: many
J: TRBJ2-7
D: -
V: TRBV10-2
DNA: TGCGCCAGCAGTGAAACCTTGAGCGTCTCCTACGAGCAGTACTTC
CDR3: CASSETLSVSYEQYF

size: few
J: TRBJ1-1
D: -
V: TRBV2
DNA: TGTGCCAGCAGTGAAGCTTTCATTCGGAGCCTCGGAAGTTTCTTT
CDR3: CASSEAFIRSLGSFF

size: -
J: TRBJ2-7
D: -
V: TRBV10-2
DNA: TGCGCCAGCAGCTTCGCGGGCAGGGATTACGAGCAGTACTTC
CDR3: CASSFAGRDYEQYF

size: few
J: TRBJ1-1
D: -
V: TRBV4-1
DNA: TGCGCCAGCAGAAGGGACCCCGGGGGGTCCGGTGAAGCTTTCTTT
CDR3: CASRRDPGGSGEAFF

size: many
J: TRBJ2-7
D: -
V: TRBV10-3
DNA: TGTGCCATCAAAAGGGGTCTCATGGGGGACTACGAGCAGTACTTC
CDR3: CAIKRGLMGDYEQYF

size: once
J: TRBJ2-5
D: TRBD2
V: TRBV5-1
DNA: TGCGCCAGCAGCTTGGAGCTAGCGGACCTAGAGACCCAGTACTTC
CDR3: CASSLELADLETQYF

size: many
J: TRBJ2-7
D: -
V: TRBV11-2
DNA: TGTGCCAGCAGAACCGGGACGGAATACGAGCAGTACTTC
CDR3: CASRTGTEYEQYF

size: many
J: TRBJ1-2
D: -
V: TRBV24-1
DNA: TGTGCCACCGGGGGCATGGACTATGGCTACACCTTC
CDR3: CATGGMDYGYTF

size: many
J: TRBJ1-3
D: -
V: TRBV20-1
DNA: TGCAGTGCTAGGTCTGCGGCAGGCGATTCTGGAAACACCATATATTTT
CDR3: CSARSAAGDSGNTIYF